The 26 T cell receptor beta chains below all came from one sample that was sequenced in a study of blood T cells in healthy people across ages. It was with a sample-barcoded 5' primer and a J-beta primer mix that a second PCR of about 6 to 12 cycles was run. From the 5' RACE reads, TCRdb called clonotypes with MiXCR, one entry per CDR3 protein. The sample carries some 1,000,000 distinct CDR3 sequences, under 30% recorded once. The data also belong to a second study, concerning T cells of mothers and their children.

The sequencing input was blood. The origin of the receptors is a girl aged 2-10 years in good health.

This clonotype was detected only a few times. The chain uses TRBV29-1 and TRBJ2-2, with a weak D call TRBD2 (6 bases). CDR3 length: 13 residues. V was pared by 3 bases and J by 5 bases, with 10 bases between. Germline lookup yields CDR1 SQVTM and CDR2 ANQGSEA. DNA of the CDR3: TGCAGCGTTGATATGGCGGGAACCGGGGAGCTGTTTTTT. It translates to CSVDMAGTGELFF.

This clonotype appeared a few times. The CDR3: CSVWDSSYEQYF. CDR3 DNA sequence: TGCAGCGTCTGGGACAGTTCCTACGAGCAGTACTTC. The chain employs TRBV29-1 and TRBJ2-7, with 7 bases lining up with TRBD1. Per germline, CDR1 SQVTM and CDR2 ANQGSEA. V shed 6 bases and J 1 base; nucleotides not matched to a gene: 3. The CDR3 covers 12 residues.

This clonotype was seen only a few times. CDR3 nucleotide sequence: TGTGCCAGCAGTCCGTTTGAAGGGACTGAAGCTTTCTTT. This encodes CASSPFEGTEAFF. The chain links TRBV12-3 or TRBV12-4 to TRBJ1-1; D not certain. The CDR3 is 13 amino acids. V gave up 5 bases and J gave up 5 bases, with 12 bases separating them.

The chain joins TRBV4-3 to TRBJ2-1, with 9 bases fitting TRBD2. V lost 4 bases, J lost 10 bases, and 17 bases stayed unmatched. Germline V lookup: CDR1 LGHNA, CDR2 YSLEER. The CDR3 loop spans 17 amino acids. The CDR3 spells CASSRDPSGGFSREQFF. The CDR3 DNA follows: TGCGCCAGCAGCCGAGATCCGAGCGGGGGGTTTTCAAGGGAGCAGTTCTTC.

The CDR3 DNA reads as TGTGCCAGCAGTCGACAGGGTCCTGATCAGCCCCAGCATTTT. This sequence encodes CASSRQGPDQPQHF. The V gene is TRBV27, the J gene TRBJ1-5; 7 bases match TRBD1. This CDR3 comprises 14 residues. V lost 5 bases to trimming and J lost 5 bases; unmatched junction nucleotides: 6. Germline-derived CDR1 and CDR2 are MNHEY and SMNVEV (reference sequence).

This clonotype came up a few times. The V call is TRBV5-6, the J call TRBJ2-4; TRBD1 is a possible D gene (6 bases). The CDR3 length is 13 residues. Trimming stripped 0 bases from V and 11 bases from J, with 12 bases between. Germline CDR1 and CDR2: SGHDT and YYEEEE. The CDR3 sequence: CASSLAAQGFQYF. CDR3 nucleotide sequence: TGTGCCAGCAGCTTGGCCGCACAGGGCTTTCAGTACTTC.

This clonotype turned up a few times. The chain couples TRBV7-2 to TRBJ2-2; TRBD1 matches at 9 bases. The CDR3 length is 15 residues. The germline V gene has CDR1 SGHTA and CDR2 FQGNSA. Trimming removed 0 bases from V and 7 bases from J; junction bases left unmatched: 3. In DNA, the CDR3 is TGTGCCAGCAGCTTAGCGGGACAGGGCGTCGGGGAGCTGTTTTTT. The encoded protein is CASSLAGQGVGELFF.

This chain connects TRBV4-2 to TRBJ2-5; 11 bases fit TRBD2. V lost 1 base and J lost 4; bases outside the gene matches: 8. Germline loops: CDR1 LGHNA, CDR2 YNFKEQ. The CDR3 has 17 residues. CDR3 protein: CASSQGLAGGLGETQYF. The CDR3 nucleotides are TGTGCCAGCAGCCAAGGTTTAGCGGGGGGGTTGGGAGAGACCCAGTACTTC.

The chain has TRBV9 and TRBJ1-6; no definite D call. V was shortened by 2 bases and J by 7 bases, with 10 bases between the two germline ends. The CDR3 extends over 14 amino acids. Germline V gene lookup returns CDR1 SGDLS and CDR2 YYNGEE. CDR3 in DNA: TGTGCCAGCAGCGTGCCCGGCCAGAATTCACCCCTCCACTTT. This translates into CASSVPGQNSPLHF.

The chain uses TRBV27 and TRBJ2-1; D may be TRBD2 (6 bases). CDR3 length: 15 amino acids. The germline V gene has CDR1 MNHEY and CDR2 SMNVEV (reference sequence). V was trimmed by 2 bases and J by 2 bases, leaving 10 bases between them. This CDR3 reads CASSLIAETYNEQFF. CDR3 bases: TGTGCCAGCAGTTTAATAGCGGAGACCTACAATGAGCAGTTCTTC.

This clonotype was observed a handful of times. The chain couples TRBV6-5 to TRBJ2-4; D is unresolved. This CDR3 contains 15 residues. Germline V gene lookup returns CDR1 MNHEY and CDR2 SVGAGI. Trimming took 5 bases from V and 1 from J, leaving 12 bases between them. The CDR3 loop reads CASSTQIAAKNIQYF. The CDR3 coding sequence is TGTGCCAGCAGTACTCAGATCGCCGCCAAAAACATTCAGTACTTC.

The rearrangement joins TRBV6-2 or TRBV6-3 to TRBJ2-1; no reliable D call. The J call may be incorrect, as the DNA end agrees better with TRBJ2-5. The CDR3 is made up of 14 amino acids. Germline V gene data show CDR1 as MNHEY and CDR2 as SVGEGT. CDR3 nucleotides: TGTGCCAGCAGTTACGGGGTAGGGTCGGAGACCCAGTACTTC. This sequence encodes CASSYGVGSETQYF.

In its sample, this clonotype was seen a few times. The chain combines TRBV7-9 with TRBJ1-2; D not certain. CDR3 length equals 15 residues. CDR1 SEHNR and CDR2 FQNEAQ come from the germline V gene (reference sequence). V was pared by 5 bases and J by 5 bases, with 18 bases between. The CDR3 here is CASSPPVPPSYGYTF. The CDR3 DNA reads TGTGCCAGCAGCCCCCCTGTCCCACCCTCATATGGCTACACCTTC.

The CDR3 here is CASSYSRSRDEKLFF. The CDR3 DNA sequence: TGTGCCAGCAGTTACTCCCGTAGCAGGGATGAAAAACTGTTTTTT. The J gene is TRBJ1-4, the V gene TRBV6-5; the D gene is possibly TRBD1 (5 bases). The CDR3 loop spans 15 amino acids. Germline CDR1 is MNHEY and CDR2 is SVGAGI. V was cut by 0 bases and J by 6 bases, with 11 bases left in between.

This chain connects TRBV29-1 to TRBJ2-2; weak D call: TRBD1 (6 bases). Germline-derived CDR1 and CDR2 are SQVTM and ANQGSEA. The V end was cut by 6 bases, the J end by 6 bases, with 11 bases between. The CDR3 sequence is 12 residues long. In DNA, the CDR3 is TGCAGCGTACCTACAGGGCCCGGGGAGCTGTTTTTT. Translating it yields CSVPTGPGELFF.

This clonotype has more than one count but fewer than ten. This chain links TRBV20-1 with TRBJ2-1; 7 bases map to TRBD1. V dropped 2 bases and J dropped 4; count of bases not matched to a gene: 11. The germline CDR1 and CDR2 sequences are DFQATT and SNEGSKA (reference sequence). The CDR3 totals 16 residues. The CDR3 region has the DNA TGCAGTGCTAGACTACTTCGGCAGGGGGAGTACAATGAGCAGTTCTTC. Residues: CSARLLRQGEYNEQFF.

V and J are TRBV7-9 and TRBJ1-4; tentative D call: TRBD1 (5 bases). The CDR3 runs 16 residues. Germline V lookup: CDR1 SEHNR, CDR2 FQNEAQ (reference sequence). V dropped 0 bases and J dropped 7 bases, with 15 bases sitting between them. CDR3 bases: TGTGCCAGCAGCTTAGCGGTCGGGGGAATTGGTGAAAAACTGTTTTTT. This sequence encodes CASSLAVGGIGEKLFF.

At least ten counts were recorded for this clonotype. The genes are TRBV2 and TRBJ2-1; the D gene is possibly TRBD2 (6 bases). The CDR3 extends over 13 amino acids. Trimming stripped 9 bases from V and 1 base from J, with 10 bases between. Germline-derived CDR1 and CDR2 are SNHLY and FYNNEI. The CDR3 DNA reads TGTGCCAGGGGAGGACAATCCTACAATGAGCAGTTCTTC. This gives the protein CARGGQSYNEQFF.

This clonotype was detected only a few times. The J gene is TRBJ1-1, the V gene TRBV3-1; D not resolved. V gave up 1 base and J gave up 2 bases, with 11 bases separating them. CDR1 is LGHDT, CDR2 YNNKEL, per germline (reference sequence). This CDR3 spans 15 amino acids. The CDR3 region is CASSQVDYTNTEAFF. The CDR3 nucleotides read TGTGCCAGCAGCCAAGTCGATTATACCAACACTGAAGCTTTCTTT.

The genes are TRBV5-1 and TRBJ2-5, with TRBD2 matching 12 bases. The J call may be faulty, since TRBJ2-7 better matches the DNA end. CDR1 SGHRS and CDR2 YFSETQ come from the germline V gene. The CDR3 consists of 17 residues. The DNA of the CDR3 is TGCGCCAGCAGCTCCGGAACTAGCGGGAGGACCCCCTACGAGCAGTACTTC. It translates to CASSSGTSGRTPYEQYF.

CDR3 amino acids: CASSQDSQFYEQYF. The CDR3 DNA sequence: TGCGCCAGCAGCCAAGATTCTCAGTTCTACGAGCAGTACTTC. The chain has TRBV4-1 and TRBJ2-7; no definite D call. The V end was cut by 0 bases, the J end by 3 bases, with 9 bases between. Germline assignment: CDR1 MGHRA and CDR2 YSYEKL. The CDR3 runs 14 residues.

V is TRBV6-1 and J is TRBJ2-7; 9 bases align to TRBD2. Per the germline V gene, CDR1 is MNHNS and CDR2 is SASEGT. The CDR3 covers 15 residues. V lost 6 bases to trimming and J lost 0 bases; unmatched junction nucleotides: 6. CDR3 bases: TGTGCCAGCAGCTCCATAGCGGGGGCCTCCTACGAGCAGTACTTC. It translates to CASSSIAGASYEQYF.

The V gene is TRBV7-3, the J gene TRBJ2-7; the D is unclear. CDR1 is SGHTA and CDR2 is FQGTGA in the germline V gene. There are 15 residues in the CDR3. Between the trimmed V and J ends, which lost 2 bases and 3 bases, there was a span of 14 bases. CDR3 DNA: TGTGCCAGCAGCTTACGCGGTTCGGAGCTCTACGAGCAGTACTTC. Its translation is CASSLRGSELYEQYF.

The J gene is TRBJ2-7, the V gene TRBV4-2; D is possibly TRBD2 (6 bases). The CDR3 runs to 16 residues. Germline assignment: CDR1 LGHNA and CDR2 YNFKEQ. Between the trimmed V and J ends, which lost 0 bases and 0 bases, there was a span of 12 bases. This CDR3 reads CASSQDSTSHSYEQYF. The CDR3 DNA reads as TGTGCCAGCAGCCAAGATTCAACTAGCCACTCCTACGAGCAGTACTTC.

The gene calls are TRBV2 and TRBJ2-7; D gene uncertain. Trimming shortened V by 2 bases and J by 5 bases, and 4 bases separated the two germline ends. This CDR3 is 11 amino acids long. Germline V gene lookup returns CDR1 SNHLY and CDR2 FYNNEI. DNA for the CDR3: TGTGCCAGCAGTGAAACACACGAGCAGTACTTC. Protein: CASSETHEQYF.

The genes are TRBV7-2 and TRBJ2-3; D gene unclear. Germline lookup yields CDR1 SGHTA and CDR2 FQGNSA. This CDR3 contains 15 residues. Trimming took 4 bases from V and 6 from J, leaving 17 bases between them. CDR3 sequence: CASSSTADLRDTQYF. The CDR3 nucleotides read TGTGCCAGCAGCTCGACCGCGGACCTGAGGGATACGCAGTATTTT.